This TCR beta chain emerged from a study of blood T cell repertoires in COVID-19. Across the study: Spain, Italy and the United States supplied samples that represented acute and convalescent COVID-19. Sources were T cells, B-cell-depleted T cells, or PBMCs; the material itself was cDNA or gDNA.

Generated by immunoSEQ multiplex PCR, the TCRdb table keeps only in-frame clones and is missing some. The sample shows about 13,000 clones, nearly 90% of them seen only once. The germline V gene has CDR1 MNHEY and CDR2 SMNVEV (reference sequence). V shed 1 base and J 7 bases; nucleotides not matched to a gene: 10. CDR3 length: 16 residues. This clonotype was sampled from a human donor with active COVID-19. The donor label of this sample is uncertain. Sequencing used peripheral blood. V gene TRBV27 combines with J gene TRBJ1-2; TRBD1 aligns across 9 bases. DNA of the CDR3: TGTGCCAGCAGTTTATTAAGCTTGGACAGGGGATCTGGCTACACCTTC. Amino acid sequence: CASSLLSLDRGSGYTF.